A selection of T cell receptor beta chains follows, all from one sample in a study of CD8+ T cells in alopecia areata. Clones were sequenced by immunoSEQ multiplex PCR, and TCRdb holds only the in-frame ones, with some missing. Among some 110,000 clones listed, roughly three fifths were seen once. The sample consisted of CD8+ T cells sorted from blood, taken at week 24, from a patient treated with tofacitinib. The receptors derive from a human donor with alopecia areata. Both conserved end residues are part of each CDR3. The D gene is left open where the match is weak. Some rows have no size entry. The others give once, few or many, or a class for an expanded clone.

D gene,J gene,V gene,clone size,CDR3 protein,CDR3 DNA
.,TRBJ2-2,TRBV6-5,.,CASSYEGGELFF,TGTGCCAGCAGTTACGAAGGCGGGGAGCTGTTTTTT
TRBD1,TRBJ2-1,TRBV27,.,CASSLFGQVQSYNEQFF,TGTGCCAGCAGTTTATTCGGACAGGTACAATCCTACAATGAGCAGTTCTTC
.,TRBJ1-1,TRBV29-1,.,CSVAGTPDSNTEAFF,TGCAGCGTTGCGGGGACACCGGATTCGAACACTGAAGCTTTCTTT
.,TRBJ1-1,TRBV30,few,CAWSWQTEAFF,TGTGCCTGGAGTTGGCAGACAGAAGCTTTCTTT
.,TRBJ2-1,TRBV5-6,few,CASSYKNDEQFF,TGTGCCAGCAGCTACAAAAACGATGAGCAGTTCTTC
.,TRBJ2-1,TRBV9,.,CASSVFGRNEQFF,TGTGCCAGCAGCGTTTTTGGGAGGAATGAGCAGTTCTTC
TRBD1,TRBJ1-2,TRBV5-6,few,CASNGQGTYGYTF,TGTGCCAGCAACGGACAGGGAACGTATGGCTACACCTTC
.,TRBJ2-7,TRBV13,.,CASSLEAGDYEQYF,TGTGCCAGCAGCTTAGAGGCAGGGGACTACGAGCAGTACTTC
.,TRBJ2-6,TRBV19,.,CASSIISGANVLTF,TGTGCCAGTAGTATAATCTCTGGGGCCAACGTCCTGACTTTC
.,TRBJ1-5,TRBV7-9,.,CASSRGRGGQPQHF,TGTGCCAGCAGCCGCGGGAGGGGTGGTCAGCCCCAGCATTTT
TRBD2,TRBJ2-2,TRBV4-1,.,CASSQATGTSGSHTGELFF,TGCGCCAGCAGCCAAGCAACCGGGACTAGCGGGAGTCACACCGGGGAGCTGTTTTTT
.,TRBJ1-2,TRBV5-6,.,CASSLDYGYTF,TGTGCCAGCAGCTTGGATTATGGCTACACCTTC
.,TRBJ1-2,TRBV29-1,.,CSVGGSRVYGYTF,TGCAGCGTTGGAGGAAGTAGGGTCTATGGCTACACCTTC
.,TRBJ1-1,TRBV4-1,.,CASMGIRGDTEAFF,TGCGCCAGCATGGGGATAAGGGGGGACACTGAAGCTTTCTTT
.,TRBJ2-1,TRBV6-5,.,CASSYSTLNLFF,TGTGCCAGCAGTTACTCGACGCTAAATCTGTTCTTC
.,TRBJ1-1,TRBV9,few,CASSVTGSTEAFF,TGTGCCAGCAGCGTAACTGGTTCCACTGAAGCTTTCTTT
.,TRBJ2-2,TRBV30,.,CAWSVSGSYTGELFF,TGTGCCTGGAGTGTTTCCGGCAGTTACACCGGGGAGCTGTTTTTT
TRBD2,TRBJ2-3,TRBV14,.,CASSESGADTQYF,TGTGCCAGCAGCGAGAGCGGGGCAGATACGCAGTATTTT
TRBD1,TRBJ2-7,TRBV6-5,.,CASSYVVTGRREQYF,TGTGCCAGCAGTTACGTGGTGACAGGGCGTCGCGAGCAGTACTTC
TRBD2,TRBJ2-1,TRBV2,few,CASSGDRRTSSNEQFF,TGTGCCAGCAGTGGAGACCGGAGGACTAGCTCAAATGAGCAGTTCTTC
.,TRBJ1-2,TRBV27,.,CASSLGETNGYTF,TGTGCCAGCAGTTTAGGGGAAACAAATGGCTACACCTTC
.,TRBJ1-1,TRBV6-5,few,CASRITAGDTEAFF,TGTGCCAGCAGGATAACCGCGGGGGACACTGAAGCTTTCTTT
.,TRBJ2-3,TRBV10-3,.,CAISEPPGTDTQYF,TGTGCCATCAGTGAGCCGCCAGGCACAGATACGCAGTATTTT
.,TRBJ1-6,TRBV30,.,CAWSVVMVSDSPLHF,TGTGCCTGGAGTGTAGTTATGGTATCGGATTCACCCCTCCACTTT
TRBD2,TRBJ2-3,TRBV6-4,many,CASSEVAGGTDTQYF,TGTGCCAGCAGTGAGGTAGCGGGGGGCACAGATACGCAGTATTTT
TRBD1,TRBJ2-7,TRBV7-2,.,CASSLVGTDSYEQYF,TGTGCCAGCAGCTTAGTAGGGACAGACTCCTACGAGCAGTACTTC
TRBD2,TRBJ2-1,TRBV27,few,CASSFGSGGQYNEQFF,TGTGCCAGCAGTTTTGGTAGCGGGGGGCAGTACAATGAGCAGTTCTTC
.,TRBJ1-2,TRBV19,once,CASNEGTGYTF,TGTGCCAGTAATGAGGGTACCGGCTACACCTTC
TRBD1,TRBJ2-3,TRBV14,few,CASSDRDRGWTDTQYF,TGTGCCAGCAGCGACCGGGACAGGGGTTGGACAGATACGCAGTATTTT
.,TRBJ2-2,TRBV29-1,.,CSVEEAVTGNTGELFF,TGCAGCGTTGAAGAGGCGGTGACTGGAAACACCGGGGAGCTGTTTTTT
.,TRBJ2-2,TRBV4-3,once,CASSQDRTLNAGELFF,TGCGCCAGCAGCCAAGATAGGACACTAAATGCCGGGGAGCTGTTTTTT